This T cell receptor (beta chain) was sequenced in a study of shared clonotypes between healthy human individuals. Findings and limits, study-wide: Memory subsets had estimated richness that was generally smaller than that of naive subsets. In several donors, 4.5% to 5.5% of naive CD4 clonotypes appeared in common. Donors were few, which limited the genetic and exposure-history diversity represented.

This CDR3 contains 13 residues. CDR1 SGHVS and CDR2 FQNEAQ come from the germline V gene. Trimming took off 5 bases at V and 1 base at J, with 8 bases between the two ends. On this clone itself: No antigen is known for it. Other DNA sequences of this sample code for an identical CDR3.

Adult Caucasians living in Nashville, Tennessee made up all of the donors. Sequenced by immunoSEQ multiplex PCR; TCRdb stores in-frame clones only, minus some. The sample holds fewer than 1.4 million clones, around 78% seen once. Sequencing was carried out using memory CD4+ T cells from PBMCs. As for subset: CD45RA-negative fraction. The source of this sequence is a man between 18 and 35 years old in good health. Some clones in this sample may be carry-over from other donors' samples. The V and J genes are TRBV7-8 and TRBJ1-1, with D unclear. CDR3 coding DNA: TGTGCCAGCAGCCTAGACCGGAACACTGAAGCTTTCTTT. Translated: CASSLDRNTEAFF.